This TCR beta chain appears in the sequencing data of a study of OX40 agonist ivuxolimab in advanced cancers. As for the study more broadly: Ivuxolimab was an agonistic, fully human IgG2 monoclonal antibody directed against OX40 (CD134), a costimulatory receptor. In the dose-escalation cohort, approximately 82% of patients were male, and the mean age was around 65 years with a range of roughly 20 to 80. The paper reports the monotherapy dose-escalation portion (N = 52 patients) of the phase I ivuxolimab trial. Patients were allowed to have had prior anti-PD-1, anti-PD-L1 or anti-CTLA-4 therapy, and roughly two fifths of the dose-escalation patients had been treated with checkpoint inhibitors. Three dose-escalation patients achieved partial responses, one with hepatocellular carcinoma and two with cutaneous melanoma. Among the approximately 50 dose-escalation patients, some 20 had hepatocellular carcinoma, 15 or so melanoma, 9 renal cell carcinoma and 9 head and neck cancer. Intravenous ivuxolimab was administered to patients every 2 weeks at six dose levels: 0.01, 0.1, 0.3, 1.5, 3 and 10 mg/kg. Peripheral TCRbeta sequencing was intended to test whether TCR sequence diversity was altered and clonal T-cell expansion was caused by ivuxolimab. Study-wide conclusions, independent of this receptor: Low levels of normalized T-cell clonal expansion were also seen in some nonresponding patients. In the 0.1-3.0 mg/kg groups, partial responders had among the lowest normalized peripheral clonal expansion, particularly in CD8+ T cells. After ivuxolimab, CD8+ T cells had more expanded clones than CD4+ T cells on average. At doses of 0.1 to 3.0 mg/kg, clonal expansion of both CD4+ and CD8+ blood T cells was observed from baseline to week 6. Which antigens the clonally expanded peripheral T cells were specific for was not determined.

Patients with autoimmune disease history or receiving systemic immunosuppression were excluded from the trial. In every dose cohort, peripheral blood was drawn for TCR sequencing at baseline, cycle 4 day 1, and cycle 7 day 1. Samples came from an open-label, multicenter, first-in-human phase I dose-escalation trial of ivuxolimab. The trial enrolled adults with locally advanced or metastatic head and neck squamous cell, hepatocellular, melanoma or renal cell carcinoma. Before TCR sequencing, CD4+ T cells and CD8+ T cells were sorted from peripheral blood as separate populations. From the cysteine up to the phenylalanine, the CDR3 has a length of 12 residues. Of the read, only the CDR3 DNA is kept; its 36 bases are in frame from base 1. V and J are trimmed by 4 bases and 8 bases, and the gene matches miss 2 bases of the junction. CDR1 and CDR2 are read off the germline V gene as MDHEN and SYDVKM. To sequence the TCRbeta CDR3 region, genomic DNA was isolated from the sorted cells. The immunoSEQ Assay was used to sequence the TCRbeta CDR3 regions. TCRdb provides this immuneACCESS table in a form limited to in-frame rearrangements. Some clones are lacking; in checked studies, under half of them reflect an unresolved V gene, and why the rest are absent is not known. The sample table holds around 100,000 clones, of which 95% to 96% were seen once. Of the sample, around 2% falls within the top ten clones.

This clone was counted a single time. Its target antigen remains unknown. The sample holds no much larger clone one base away, and base qualities are not on file. This specimen consisted of CD4+ or CD8+ T cells sorted from blood, obtained in a trial of the OX40 agonist ivuxolimab. The clonotype was recovered from an adult with an advanced solid tumor such as melanoma, head and neck, liver or kidney cancer. In this chain, TRBV28 is recombined with TRBJ2-1; TRBD1 aligns with 7 central bases. Here the CDR3 is given as CASSYQGDEQFF. The sequenced DNA: TGTGCCAGCAGTTACCAGGGGGATGAGCAGTTCTTC. With the rest looked up from the reference TRBV28 and TRBJ2-1 genes rather than sequenced, the full variable domain is DVKVTQSSRYLVKRTGEKVFLECVQDMDHENMFWYRQDPGLGLRLIYFSYDVKMKEKGDIPEGYSVSREKKERFSLILESASTNQTSMYLCASSYQGDEQFFGPGTRLTVL.